This is a list of T cell receptor beta chains from one sample in a study of graft-versus-host responses after intestinal transplantation. Measured with immunoSEQ multiplex PCR; TCRdb has only the in-frame clones, and not every one. The top ten clones hold roughly 2.8% of a sample with more than 50,000 clones, under 95% of them seen once. The input for sequencing was PBMCs, taken around 120 days after intestinal transplantation. All receptors derive from a human patient who received an intestinal transplant, so some T cells may come from the graft donor. Each CDR3 is given with its conserved first and last residue. Fields, in order: J gene, clone size, D gene, V gene, CDR3 protein, CDR3 DNA. The D gene is left open where the match is weak. Clone size is given for some rows only: seen once, a few or many times, or a class if the clone is expanded.

TRBJ2-1	.	TRBD2	TRBV7-9	CASSLASSGIYNEQFF	TGTGCCAGCAGCTTAGCCTCTAGCGGGATCTACAATGAGCAGTTCTTC
TRBJ2-5	.	.	TRBV5-4	CASSLAGSGETQYF	TGTGCCAGCAGCTTGGCCGGGTCCGGGGAGACCCAGTACTTC
TRBJ1-2	.	.	TRBV5-1	CASSLYRDYGYTF	TGCGCCAGCAGCTTGTACAGGGATTATGGCTACACCTTC
TRBJ2-7	.	.	TRBV5-1	CASSLAGGSYEQYF	TGCGCCAGCAGCTTGGCGGGTGGCAGTTACGAGCAGTACTTC
TRBJ1-2	.	.	TRBV7-6	CASSLAGDGYTF	TGTGCCAGCAGCTTAGCCGGGGATGGCTACACCTTC
TRBJ1-4	.	TRBD1	TRBV6-5	CASSYGTGRNEKLFF	TGTGCCAGCAGTTATGGGACAGGGCGAAATGAAAAACTGTTTTTT
TRBJ2-3	.	.	TRBV7-2	CASSPGGPGGSDTQYF	TGTGCCAGCAGTCCCGGGGGGCCAGGGGGGTCGGATACGCAGTATTTT
TRBJ1-2	.	TRBD1	TRBV12-5	CASALDRDYGYTF	TGTGCTAGTGCCTTAGACAGGGACTATGGCTACACCTTC
TRBJ2-1	.	.	TRBV2	CASGIRAYNEQFF	TGTGCCAGCGGCATACGGGCATACAATGAGCAGTTCTTC
TRBJ2-2	once	.	TRBV27	CASSTGANTGELFF	TGTGCCAGCAGTACGGGAGCGAACACCGGGGAGCTGTTTTTT
TRBJ1-1	once	.	TRBV28	CVTRENTEAFF	TGTGTCACCCGGGAGAACACTGAAGCTTTCTTT
TRBJ2-7	.	TRBD1	TRBV12-5	CASGGTGSDEQYF	TGTGCTAGTGGGGGGACAGGGTCCGACGAGCAGTACTTC
TRBJ2-1	.	TRBD2	TRBV2	CASRGLAGGPVLFF	TGTGCCAGCAGGGGACTAGCGGGAGGGCCGGTTCTGTTCTTC
TRBJ1-3	.	.	TRBV4-1	CASSRIQGGGNTIYF	TGCGCCAGCAGCCGGATACAGGGTGGAGGAAACACCATATATTTT
TRBJ2-1	.	TRBD2	TRBV5-6	CASTPDGSGRGNEQFF	TGTGCCAGCACCCCCGATGGGAGCGGGAGGGGGAATGAGCAGTTCTTC
TRBJ1-2	.	.	TRBV5-4	CASSVPGQGANYGYTF	TGTGCCAGCAGCGTGCCCGGGCAGGGAGCTAACTATGGCTACACCTTC
TRBJ2-3	.	.	TRBV7-2	CASSLARTDTQYF	TGTGCCAGCAGCTTAGCTCGCACAGATACGCAGTATTTT
TRBJ1-2	.	.	TRBV4-1	CASSQERPTYLNGYTF	TGCGCCAGCAGCCAAGAACGCCCTACGTACCTGAATGGCTACACCTTC
TRBJ2-3	once	TRBD2	TRBV6-5	CASSYGVAGATDTQYF	TGTGCCAGCAGTTACGGGGTAGCGGGGGCCACAGATACGCAGTATTTT
TRBJ2-1	.	.	TRBV5-6	CASSFLRGAPSAYNEQFF	TGTGCCAGCAGCTTCTTACGGGGGGCCCCTAGCGCCTACAATGAGCAGTTCTTC
TRBJ1-4	.	.	TRBV27	CASSLYGAITATNEKLFF	TGTGCCAGCAGTTTATATGGTGCCATCACTGCAACTAATGAAAAACTGTTTTTT
TRBJ1-3	.	.	TRBV28	CASSFGQGHTIYF	TGTGCCAGCAGTTTCGGTCAGGGTCACACCATATATTTT
TRBJ1-1	.	TRBD1	TRBV19	CASSIVDRANTEAFF	TGTGCCAGTAGTATAGTGGACAGGGCGAACACTGAAGCTTTCTTT
TRBJ2-7	.	TRBD2	TRBV2	CASTIWTSGRYEQYF	TGTGCCAGCACCATATGGACTAGCGGGAGATACGAGCAGTACTTC